This entry lists 16 T cell receptor beta chains sequenced from one sample in a study of T cell repertoires in cytomegalovirus infection. TCRdb called the reads again in MiXCR, with one record for every CDR3 protein. The sample lists approximately 990,000 distinct CDR3 sequences, approximately 32% occurring once. What these receptors recognize is not known. The specimen was cultured CD8+ T cells from PBMCs, collected from culture after CMV antigen stimulation. These receptors were obtained from a human donor in good health (CMV status not recorded). Some clones in this sample may be carry-over from other donors' samples.

The rearrangement uses TRBV5-6 and TRBJ1-1; tentative D call: TRBD1 (6 bases). The CDR3 length is 15 residues. V lost 10 bases and J 1 base, leaving 20 bases between the germline ends. Germline CDR1 SGHDT, CDR2 YYEEEE. CDR3 nucleotide sequence: TGTGCCTCCCTCGGGGGGCGATCGGGGAACACTGAAGCTTTCTTT. Amino acid sequence: CASLGGRSGNTEAFF.

This clonotype came up many times. This chain connects TRBV7-9 to TRBJ2-1, with 8 positions matching TRBD2. The length of the CDR3 is 17 residues. Germline V gene data show CDR1 as SEHNR and CDR2 as FQNEAQ (reference sequence). J was trimmed by 2 bases and V by 0 bases; bases with no gene match: 6. CDR3 amino acids: CASSLAPGGAPYNEQFF. The CDR3 region has the DNA TGTGCCAGCAGCTTAGCCCCCGGGGGGGCGCCCTACAATGAGCAGTTCTTC.

The sample holds a few counts of this clonotype. The V call is TRBV28, the J call TRBJ1-5; 7 positions agree with TRBD1. V lost 6 bases to trimming and J lost 3 bases; unmatched junction nucleotides: 20. The CDR3 consists of 19 residues. Germline CDR1 MDHEN, CDR2 SYDVKM. The CDR3 region has the DNA TGTGCCAGCAGCCCTAGTGACAGGGTGTTTTTCCCTATCAATCAGCCCCAGCATTTT. Its translation: CASSPSDRVFFPINQPQHF.

At least ten counts were recorded for this clonotype. The chain joins TRBV7-6 to TRBJ2-5; D unresolved. The V gene's germline CDR1 is SGHVS and CDR2 FNYEAQ. CDR3 length: 11 amino acids. Trimming removed 4 bases at V and 1 base at J, with 1 base between. Here the CDR3 reads CASSSQETQYF. The DNA for the CDR3 is TGTGCCAGCAGCTCCCAAGAGACCCAGTACTTC.

This clonotype has a single count. The chain joins TRBV2 to TRBJ1-2; weak D call: TRBD1 (6 bases). Trimming removed 3 bases from V and 6 bases from J, with 14 bases in between. The germline V gene encodes CDR1 SNHLY and CDR2 FYNNEI. This CDR3 is built from 14 residues. The DNA for the CDR3 is TGTGCCAGCAGTGAGGGGGCGCGATTAAATGGCTACACCTTC. Its protein is CASSEGARLNGYTF.

The chain is built from TRBV27 and TRBJ2-5, with a weak D call TRBD2 (5 bases). V was trimmed by 4 bases and J by 1 base, leaving 13 bases between them. Germline CDR1 MNHEY, CDR2 SMNVEV (reference sequence). This CDR3 is 15 amino acids long. The CDR3 DNA sequence: TGTGCCAGCAGTTCCCGGGGTAGACCCCAAGAGACCCAGTACTTC. Residues: CASSSRGRPQETQYF.

This clonotype was counted between two and nine times. In DNA, the CDR3 is TGTGCCACCAGCTTCCGTAGAATCACTGAAGCTTTCTTT. Encoded protein: CATSFRRITEAFF. J is TRBJ1-1 and V is TRBV15; D unresolved. Trimming stripped 5 bases from V and 4 bases from J, with 11 bases between. This CDR3 is 13 amino acids long. Germline V CDR1 and CDR2: LNHNV, YYDKDF (reference sequence). Supplemented by reference TRBV15 and TRBJ1-1, the full variable domain reads DAMVIQNPRYQVTQFGKPVTLSCSQTLNHNVMYWYQQKSSQAPKLLFHYYDKDFNNEADTPDNFQSRRPNTSFCFLDIRSPGLGDTAMYLCATSFRRITEAFFGQGTRLTVV.

V usage is TRBV15 and J usage is TRBJ2-7; D is perhaps TRBD1 (5 bases). The CDR3 spans 15 residues. Trimming removed 0 bases at V and 5 bases at J, with 14 bases between. The germline V gene has CDR1 LNHNV and CDR2 YYDKDF (reference sequence). The CDR3 DNA is TGTGCCACCAGCAGAGATTCGGCAGGGCCCAACGAGCAGTACTTC. The encoded protein is CATSRDSAGPNEQYF.

This clonotype has more than one count but fewer than ten. V usage is TRBV15 and J usage is TRBJ1-5, with D maybe TRBD1 (5 bases). Trimming removed 0 bases at V and 7 bases at J, with 13 bases between. Germline V gene data show CDR1 as LNHNV and CDR2 as YYDKDF (reference sequence). The CDR3 covers 15 residues. The CDR3 reads CATSRELGGGQPQHF. The CDR3 DNA follows: TGTGCCACCAGCAGAGAGTTGGGTGGGGGGCAGCCCCAGCATTTT.

This rearrangement joins TRBV27 to TRBJ2-7; maybe TRBD1 (5 bases). This CDR3 is built from 14 residues. Germline CDR1 reads MNHEY; CDR2 reads SMNVEV (reference sequence). CDR3 sequence reads: CVSSPRGTAYEQYV. The CDR3 nucleotides read TGTGTCAGCAGTCCAAGGGGTACAGCCTACGAGCAGTACGTC.

This clonotype was counted at least ten times. An end of the junction differs from the germline gene, which may be a read error. The chain joins TRBV7-2 to TRBJ1-1; D gene uncertain. CDR3 length: 13 residues. Germline lookup yields CDR1 SGHTA and CDR2 FQGNSA. CDR3 amino acids: CASSLERTTEAFF. CDR3 DNA sequence: TGTGCCAGCAGCTTAGAAAGGACTACTGAGGCTTTCTTT. The variable domain in full, completed from reference TRBV7-2 and TRBJ1-1, reads GAGVSQSPSNKVTEKGKDVELRCDPISGHTALYWYRQSLGQGLEFLIYFQGNSAPDKSGLPSDRFSAERTGGSVSTLTIQRTQQEDSAVYLCASSLERTTEAFFGQGTRLTVV.

This clonotype was seen repeatedly, ten times or more. The genes are TRBV7-6 and TRBJ2-2; 9 bases line up with TRBD2. The germline gives CDR1 SGHVS, CDR2 FNYEAQ. CDR3 length: 15 amino acids. V was pared by 3 bases and J by 6 bases, with 5 bases of the junction left unmatched. In DNA, the CDR3 is TGTGCCAGCAGCTTCCGGCTAGCGGGGTCCGGGGAGCTGTTTTTT. It encodes CASSFRLAGSGELFF.

The chain recombines TRBV6-6 with TRBJ2-1, with 8 bases matching TRBD1. The junction had 6 bases not matched to a gene; V was cut back by 0 bases and J by 8 bases. Looked up from germline, CDR1 is MNHNY and CDR2 is SVGAGI (reference sequence). CDR3 size: 15 residues. Here the CDR3 reads CASSYSRDRGDEQFF. The CDR3 nucleotides are TGTGCCAGCAGTTACTCGCGTGACAGGGGCGATGAGCAGTTCTTC.

The V call is TRBV11-2, the J call TRBJ1-2, with no clear D. The germline gives CDR1 SGHAT, CDR2 FQNNGV. Trimming pared 4 bases from V and 7 bases from J, leaving 7 bases between. CDR3 length equals 11 residues. CDR3 loop: CASSSVSGYTF. CDR3 in DNA: TGTGCCAGCAGCTCTGTCTCTGGCTACACCTTC.

The gene calls are TRBV5-1 and TRBJ2-1; D tentatively reads TRBD1 or TRBD2 (7 bases each). Per germline, CDR1 SGHRS and CDR2 YFSETQ. This CDR3 has 18 amino acids. Between the trimmed V and J ends, which lost 2 bases and 0 bases, there was a span of 18 bases. This chain's CDR3 is CASSFKGGGGRSYNEQFF. The CDR3 nucleotides are TGCGCCAGCAGCTTCAAAGGGGGCGGGGGCCGCTCCTACAATGAGCAGTTCTTC.

This clonotype was seen only a few times. The chain recombines TRBV7-9 with TRBJ1-2; D gene uncertain. CDR3 length equals 13 residues. The V gene's germline CDR1 is SEHNR and CDR2 FQNEAQ (reference sequence). The germline V and J ends were trimmed by 6 bases and 4 bases, with 12 bases remaining between them. CDR3 region: CASRAGSLYGYTF. CDR3 nucleotides: TGTGCCAGCAGAGCCGGGAGTCTCTATGGCTACACCTTC.